The present entry profiles one T cell receptor (beta chain) with its context. There are many counts of this clonotype. The antigen it recognizes is unknown. Qualities for individual bases were not recorded, and no much larger clone is one base off. These data are taken from a study of neurological immune-mediated disorders (dated by TCRdb to between 2018 and 2021). Concerning the study at large: Of the approximately 34 multiple sclerosis patients, about 30 had relapsing-remitting MS and 3 had secondary progressive MS. Longitudinal samples, technical triplicates and paired sorted CD4+ and CD8+ T-cell subsets, alongside PBMC samples, were included among the roughly 100 TCR-beta libraries. The cohort comprised around 70 subjects: 14 HAM/TSP patients, 34 multiple sclerosis patients and around 20 healthy controls. The study compared peripheral blood TCR-beta repertoires of HTLV-I-associated myelopathy (HAM/TSP) patients, multiple sclerosis patients and healthy controls using UMI-based sequencing. What the research found in general, with its limitations: No identical CDR3 amino acid sequences were shared among expanded clones across subjects, suggesting private TCR-beta repertoires in all groups. Repertoires from 18 of 34 MS patients were grouped by phylogenetic analysis into a cluster of related CDR3 sequences, suggesting a possible repertoire-level signature. The MS cluster was not associated with any clinical or MRI features, and the authors stated that larger cohorts are needed. The highest TCR clonal expansion was observed in HAM/TSP patients, whereas the lowest was observed in MS patients, even when compared with healthy controls.

For unsorted PBMC libraries, 2 million PBMCs were used after storage in RNAlater at -80 degrees C until RNA extraction. Multiple sclerosis patients were enrolled in a US clinical protocol under which disease progression was evaluated by magnetic resonance imaging. Peripheral blood was subjected to Ficoll-Hypaque density gradient centrifugation to isolate PBMCs, which were then cryopreserved in liquid nitrogen. V loses 5 bases, J loses 3 bases, and the germline ends lie 13 bases apart. CDR1 DFQATT and CDR2 SNEGSKA are derived from the germline V gene (reference sequence). The CDR3 sequence holds 13 residues, the cysteine and phenylalanine included. Only the CDR3 portion is preserved as DNA: 39 bases, with reading frame beginning at the first base. To synthesize cDNA, template-switch 5'RACE was performed with a primer carrying a 10-nucleotide random unique molecular identifier so that each TCR transcript was tagged. Every sequencing run yielded over 190 million TCR-beta sequences covering 15-18 subjects. The RNeasy kit was used for extraction of total RNA. Using the KAPA Real-time Library Amplification kit, TCR-beta VDJ regions were amplified with primers for the TCR constant region and the 5'RACE anchor. A first PCR added sample indexes and Illumina adaptors, after which a second PCR increased the library yield. After Ampure bead purification, the roughly 650 bp TCR product was size-selected on a 2% E-gel SizeSelection system. Before pooling, library quality was checked on a Bioanalyzer, concentration was measured with Qubit, and libraries were quantified with the Kapa Library Quantification kit. An Illumina HiSeq 2500 sequenced the libraries paired-end 2 x 150 bp. To increase sequence diversity, roughly 24-32% phiX was spiked into each library pool. The study's own analysis went as follows. Quality-filtered reads were processed with the UMI-based MiGEC pipeline, which removed over 75% of raw TCR sequences during error correction. IMGT germline references were used for alignment of VDJ genes, and clonotypes were defined by a unique CDR3 amino acid sequence together with V-J genes. VDJtools evaluated clonal expansion, Shannon diversity and CDR3 relatedness (CalcPairwiseDistances, ClusterSamples); CLCbio workbench built phylogenetic trees. Using coefficient-of-variation modelling across technical triplicates, the study counted a clone as expanded if it had at least 8 unique UMIs. In-frame beta chains were kept once TCRdb had trimmed the public reads at Q25 with fastp and called clones with MiXCR. Identical CDR3 protein sequences are pooled into one entry, listed with their most common genes and DNA. For this entry, the V and J calls and clone size follow TCRdb and not the study's own pipeline. The sample yields approximately 68,000 distinct CDR3 sequences; around 5% were counted once. The top ten constitute 2% to 2.5% of the sample.

Sequences were obtained from PBMCs. This TCR was recovered from a woman aged 70-85 years with multiple sclerosis. The sequence joins TRBV20-1 to TRBJ1-1, with the D gene call left open. The DNA sequence is TGCAGTGCTGTGGATGACACCCACACTGAAGCTTTCTTT. It is translated as CSAVDDTHTEAFF.